The 26 T cell receptor beta chains presented below share a single source sample, sequenced in a study. The TRBV12-4/TRBJ1-2 clonotypes were amplified using barcode primers with ligated adaptors. One entry per CDR3 protein, called by TCRdb with MiXCR from the multiplex PCR reads. The sample yields 900 to 1,100 distinct CDR3 sequences, less than 3% seen once. Cells sorted as Tregs were CD4+, CD25+ and CD127-/low. Sequencing was carried out using Tregs sorted from blood. These receptors originate from a female donor with breast cancer.

In its sample, this clonotype is medium-sized. This chain links TRBV12-3 or TRBV12-4 with TRBJ1-2; TRBD1 might be the D (6 bases). CDR3 size: 13 residues. Trimming shortened V by 4 bases and J by 7 bases, and 13 bases separated the two germline ends. The CDR3 DNA sequence: TGTGCCAGCAGTTCTACAGGGTCTATTGGCTACACCTTC. It translates to CASSSTGSIGYTF.

Within the sample, this clonotype is medium-sized. The chain recombines TRBV12-3 or TRBV12-4 with TRBJ1-2; 9 bases agree with TRBD1. The CDR3 is 14 residues long. The ends lost 5 bases at V and 4 bases at J; junction bases unmatched: 5. CDR3 region: CASSLRDRVYGYTF. The CDR3 coding sequence is TGTGCCAGCAGTCTGAGGGACAGGGTCTATGGCTACACCTTC.

This clonotype is classed as medium-sized. The DNA for the CDR3 is TGTGCCAGCAGTTCCCTATTCCAGGGTGGTTATGGCTACACCTTC. It is translated as CASSSLFQGGYGYTF. The rearrangement links TRBV12-3 or TRBV12-4 to TRBJ1-2; maybe TRBD1 (5 bases). The V and J ends lost 4 bases and 5 bases respectively, with 17 bases between them. The CDR3 is 15 amino acids.

This clonotype is medium-sized in the sample. J is TRBJ1-2 and V is TRBV12-3 or TRBV12-4; TRBD1 aligns across 10 bases. Trimming at V came to 5 bases and at J to 4 bases, leaving 7 bases not matched to a gene. This CDR3 comprises 15 residues. The CDR3 protein is CASSRGDRGGYGYTF. The CDR3, as DNA: TGTGCCAGCAGTCGAGGGGACAGGGGAGGCTATGGCTACACCTTC.

In its sample, this clonotype ranks as medium-sized. The gene calls are TRBV12-3 or TRBV12-4 and TRBJ1-2, with 7 bases aligning to TRBD1. The V gene end was trimmed by 6 bases and the J gene end by 5 bases; junction bases not matched to a gene: 6. The CDR3 length is 13 residues. CDR3 bases: TGTGCCAGCAGAGATCCGGGACAGTATGGCTACACCTTC. This translates into CASRDPGQYGYTF.

This clonotype was detected many times. J is TRBJ1-2 and V is TRBV12-3 or TRBV12-4, with 9 nucleotides matching TRBD1. V gave up 3 bases and J gave up 4 bases; unmatched junction bases: 6. CDR3 length equals 15 residues. The CDR3 DNA is TGTGCCAGCAGTTTGGACAGGGGCTTGACCTATGGCTACACCTTC. This codes for CASSLDRGLTYGYTF.

Ten or more counts support this clonotype. The CDR3 DNA sequence: TGTGCCAGCAGTGAGGGACAGGGAGGCGGCTACACCTTC. It is translated as CASSEGQGGGYTF. The rearrangement joins TRBV12-3 or TRBV12-4 to TRBJ1-2; 9 bases fit TRBD1. With V trimmed by 5 bases and J by 8 bases, 6 bases remained unmatched. The CDR3 sequence is 13 residues long.

This clonotype is termed medium-sized. The J gene is TRBJ1-2, the V gene TRBV12-3 or TRBV12-4; D call uncertain. V lost 5 bases and J lost 10, with 17 bases in between. This CDR3 contains 13 residues. The CDR3 nucleotides are TGTGCCAGCAGTGGCCCGGATCTTTCCCTCTACACCTTC. It yields the protein CASSGPDLSLYTF.

Judged by abundance, this clonotype is medium-sized. The chain uses TRBV12-3 or TRBV12-4 and TRBJ1-2; maybe TRBD1 (6 bases). V lost 6 bases and J lost 4, with 15 bases in between. This CDR3 region has 14 residues. In nucleotides, the CDR3 is TGTGCCAGCAGCCCCGGGACACCCATCTATGGCTACACCTTC. Translated: CASSPGTPIYGYTF.

In its sample, this clonotype ranks as medium-sized (0.01 to 0.1%). The V call is TRBV12-3 or TRBV12-4, the J call TRBJ1-2; a weak D match, TRBD1 (5 bases). The CDR3 runs 14 residues. Trimming removed 3 bases at V and 5 bases at J, with 13 bases between. CDR3 nucleotide sequence: TGTGCCAGCAGTTTGGGGACGGGGTCATATGGCTACACCTTC. Its translation: CASSLGTGSYGYTF.

There are many counts of this clonotype. This chain uses TRBV12-3 or TRBV12-4 with TRBJ1-2, with TRBD1 identical over 8 bases. The CDR3 spans 18 residues. Trimming took 6 bases from V and 0 from J; bases not matched to a gene: 15. The CDR3 coding sequence is TGTGCCAGCAGCTACCTCCCGGGACAGGATTTAGCTAACTATGGCTACACCTTC. It codes for CASSYLPGQDLANYGYTF.

By sample fraction, this clonotype is medium-sized. The chain is built from TRBV12-3 or TRBV12-4 and TRBJ1-2; D is undetermined. This CDR3 region has 13 residues. Trimming removed 3 bases from V and 4 bases from J, with 9 bases in between. CDR3 sequence reads: CASSLEGTYGYTF. CDR3 in DNA: TGTGCCAGCAGTTTGGAGGGCACCTATGGCTACACCTTC.

Concerning this clonotype: A much larger clone is a single base away; this may be a read error. The rearrangement joins TRBV12-3 or TRBV12-4 to TRBJ1-2, with D unresolved. The CDR3 is 11 amino acids. Trimming took 4 bases from V and 4 from J, leaving 4 bases between them. The CDR3 is CASSSVYGYTF. The CDR3 DNA sequence: TGTGCCAGCAGTTCCGTCTATGGCTACACCTTC.

Sample share makes this clonotype medium-sized (0.01 to 0.1%). This chain joins TRBV12-3 or TRBV12-4 and TRBJ1-2; the D is unclear. The CDR3 length is 13 residues. V lost 6 bases, J lost 6 bases, and 14 bases lay in between. CDR3 sequence reads: CASRHGLLDGYTF. CDR3 sequence (DNA): TGTGCCAGCAGACACGGGCTTCTTGATGGCTACACCTTC.

This clonotype is categorized as medium-sized. This CDR3 reads CASSRTGNYGYTF. The CDR3 nucleotides read TGTGCCAGCAGCCGGACGGGGAACTATGGCTACACCTTC. V gene TRBV12-3 or TRBV12-4 combines with J gene TRBJ1-2; D gene uncertain. V lost 6 bases and J lost 2, with 10 bases in between. The CDR3 consists of 13 residues.

This clonotype is medium-sized within its sample. V and J are TRBV12-3 or TRBV12-4 and TRBJ1-2; D perhaps matches TRBD1 (5 bases). The CDR3 length is 13 residues. Trimming pared 6 bases from V and 4 bases from J, leaving 12 bases between. The CDR3 here is CASRQTAPYGYTF. CDR3 nucleotides: TGTGCCAGCAGGCAGACAGCGCCCTATGGCTACACCTTC.

This clonotype is labeled as medium-sized (0.01 to 0.1%). The chain uses TRBV12-3 or TRBV12-4 and TRBJ1-2, with a weak D call TRBD1 (5 bases). The length of the CDR3 is 14 residues. V dropped 3 bases and J dropped 4 bases, with 12 bases sitting between them. The CDR3 region is CASSLGRESYGYTF. The CDR3 nucleotides are TGTGCCAGCAGTTTGGGGCGGGAATCCTATGGCTACACCTTC.

In this sample, this clonotype is large. The chain recombines TRBV12-3 or TRBV12-4 with TRBJ1-2; 7 bases are shared with TRBD1. The V and J ends lost 6 bases and 4 bases, in that order; junction bases with no gene match: 5. The CDR3 has 13 residues. The chain's CDR3 is CASSRDSAYGYTF. CDR3 coding DNA: TGTGCCAGCAGCCGGGACAGTGCCTATGGCTACACCTTC.

This clonotype is judged medium-sized. The chain joins TRBV12-3 or TRBV12-4 to TRBJ1-2, with unresolved D. The CDR3 covers 13 residues. The V and J ends lost 6 bases and 4 bases respectively, with 12 bases between them. The CDR3 sequence is CASRSSGVYGYTF. In nucleotides, the CDR3 is TGTGCCAGCAGATCTTCCGGGGTCTATGGCTACACCTTC.

This clonotype turned up a few times. The rearrangement joins TRBV12-3 or TRBV12-4 to TRBJ1-2; D not certain. The CDR3 is 14 amino acids. Trimming left V 2 bases short and J 8 bases short, with 15 bases between. In DNA, the CDR3 is TGTGCCAGCAGTTTACGTAGGACCCCGGAGGGCTACACCTTC. Its translation: CASSLRRTPEGYTF.

By sample fraction, this clonotype is large. J is TRBJ1-2 and V is TRBV12-3 or TRBV12-4, with D tentatively TRBD1 (6 bases). The V and J ends lost 0 bases and 7 bases respectively, with 18 bases between them. The CDR3 spans 16 residues. CDR3 bases: TGTGCCAGCAGTTTAGCGGGCCAAAAGCCAGGGGCTGGCTACACCTTC. It codes for CASSLAGQKPGAGYTF.

Regarding this clonotype: An end of the junction differs from the germline gene, which may be a read error. The gene calls are TRBV12-3 or TRBV12-4 and TRBJ1-2; D is uncertain. The CDR3 is 13 amino acids. This chain's CDR3 is CASSLRRLWLHLF. CDR3 bases: TGTGCCAGCAGTTTACGGCGCCTATGGCTACACCTTTTC.

By frequency in the sample, this clonotype is medium-sized. The chain links TRBV12-3 or TRBV12-4 to TRBJ1-2; no reliable D call. CDR3 size: 12 residues. V lost 1 base and J 7 bases, leaving 7 bases between the germline ends. The DNA for the CDR3 is TGTGCCAGCAGTTTAGAGGTGGGTGGCTACACCTTC. Protein: CASSLEVGGYTF.

This clonotype is large in the sample. In nucleotides, the CDR3 is TGTGCCAGCAGTGAAGAACAGGGCTATGGCTACACCTTC. It is translated as CASSEEQGYGYTF. The rearrangement joins TRBV12-3 or TRBV12-4 to TRBJ1-2; tentatively, D is TRBD1 (6 bases). The CDR3 is 13 amino acids. Trimming left V 5 bases short and J 4 bases short, with 11 bases between.

This clonotype is medium-sized in the sample. The genes are TRBV12-3 or TRBV12-4 and TRBJ1-2, with TRBD1 as a possible D gene (5 bases). Deletions cut 6 bases from V and 4 bases from J, with 18 bases between. This CDR3 has 15 residues. The CDR3 DNA follows: TGTGCCAGCAGCGGGACGACGGAGAGGGGCTATGGCTACACCTTC. Translating it yields CASSGTTERGYGYTF.

In its sample, this clonotype is medium-sized. The J gene is TRBJ1-2, the V gene TRBV12-3 or TRBV12-4; D unclear. V was clipped by 4 bases and J by 4 bases, with 16 bases between them. The CDR3 covers 15 residues. This CDR3 reads CASSSTDTGLYGYTF. CDR3 nucleotide sequence: TGTGCCAGCAGTTCGACGGATACCGGACTCTATGGCTACACCTTC.